The TCR beta chain described here comes from a study of blood T cell repertoires in COVID-19. In germline, CDR1 is KGHSH, CDR2 LQKENI. CDR3 length equals 13 residues. V was trimmed by 2 bases and J by 1 base, leaving 6 bases between them. This table comes from immunoSEQ multiplex PCR, and its TCRdb copy is limited to in-frame clones, with some not included. The sample comprises over 200,000 clones, around 84% of which are singletons, and about a sixth rests with the top ten. Symptom resolution, clearance, or two negative PCRs marked donors in Cohort 3 as recovered. In the case of this clone: The same CDR3 is also encoded by other DNA sequences in this sample.

Sequencing used PBMCs or T cells enriched from blood (not recorded which). The source is a man aged 18 to 30 who had recovered from COVID-19. The rearrangement links TRBV18 to TRBJ2-7; maybe TRBD2 (5 bases). CDR3 nucleotides: TGTGCCAGCTCACCAACGGGGTCCTACGAGCAGTACTTC. It yields the protein CASSPTGSYEQYF.